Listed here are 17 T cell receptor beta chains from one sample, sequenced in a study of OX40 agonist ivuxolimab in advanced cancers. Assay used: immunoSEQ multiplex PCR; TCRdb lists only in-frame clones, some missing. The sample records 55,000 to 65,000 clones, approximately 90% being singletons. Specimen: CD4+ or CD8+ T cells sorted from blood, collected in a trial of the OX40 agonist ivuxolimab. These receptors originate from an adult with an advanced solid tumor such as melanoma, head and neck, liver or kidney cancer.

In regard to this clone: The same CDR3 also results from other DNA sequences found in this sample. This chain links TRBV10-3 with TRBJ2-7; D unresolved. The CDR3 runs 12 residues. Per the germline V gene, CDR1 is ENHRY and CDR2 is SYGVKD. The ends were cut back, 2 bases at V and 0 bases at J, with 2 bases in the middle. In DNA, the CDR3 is TGTGCCATCAGTGAGAGCTCCTACGAGCAGTACTTC. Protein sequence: CAISESSYEQYF.

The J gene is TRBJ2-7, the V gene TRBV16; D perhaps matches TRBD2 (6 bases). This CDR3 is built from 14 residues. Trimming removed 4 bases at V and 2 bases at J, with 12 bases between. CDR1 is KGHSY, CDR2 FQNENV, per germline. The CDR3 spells CASSPRRDPYEQYF. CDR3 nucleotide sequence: TGTGCCAGCAGCCCTCGGAGGGATCCCTACGAGCAGTACTTC. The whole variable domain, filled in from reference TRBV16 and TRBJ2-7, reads GEEVAQTPKHLVRGEGQKAKLYCAPIKGHSYVFWYQQVLKNEFKFLISFQNENVFDETGMPKERFSAKCLPNSPCSLEIQATKLEDSAVYFCASSPRRDPYEQYFGPGTRLTVT.

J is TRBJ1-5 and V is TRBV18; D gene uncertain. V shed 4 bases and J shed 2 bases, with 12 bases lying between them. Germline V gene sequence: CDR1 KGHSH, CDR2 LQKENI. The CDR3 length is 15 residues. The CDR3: CASSQDSGGNQPQHF. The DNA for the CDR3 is TGTGCCAGCTCACAGGACTCCGGAGGCAATCAGCCCCAGCATTTT.

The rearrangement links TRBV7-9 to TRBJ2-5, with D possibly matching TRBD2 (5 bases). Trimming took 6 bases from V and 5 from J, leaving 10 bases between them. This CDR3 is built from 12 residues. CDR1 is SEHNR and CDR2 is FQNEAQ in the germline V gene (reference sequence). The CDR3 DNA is TGTGCCAGCAGAGCGGATGGGGAGACCCAGTACTTC. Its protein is CASRADGETQYF.

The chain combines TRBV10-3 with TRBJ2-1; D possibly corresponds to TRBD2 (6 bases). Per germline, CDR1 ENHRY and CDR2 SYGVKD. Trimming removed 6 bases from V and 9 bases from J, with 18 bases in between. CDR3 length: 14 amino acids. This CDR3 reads CAISPVGREVEQFF. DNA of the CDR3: TGTGCCATCAGCCCAGTCGGCAGGGAGGTTGAGCAGTTCTTC.

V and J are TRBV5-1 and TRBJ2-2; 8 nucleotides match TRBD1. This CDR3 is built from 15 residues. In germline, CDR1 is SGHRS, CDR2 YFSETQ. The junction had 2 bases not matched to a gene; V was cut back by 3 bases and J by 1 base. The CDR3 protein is CASSYGTGNTGELFF. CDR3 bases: TGCGCCAGCAGCTATGGGACAGGGAACACCGGGGAGCTGTTTTTT.

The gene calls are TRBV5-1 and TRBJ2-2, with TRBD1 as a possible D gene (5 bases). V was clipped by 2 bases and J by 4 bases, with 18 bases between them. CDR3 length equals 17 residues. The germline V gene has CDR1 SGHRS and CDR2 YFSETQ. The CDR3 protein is CASSLSLGQGLTGELFF. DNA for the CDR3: TGCGCCAGCAGCTTATCCTTGGGGCAGGGCCTCACCGGGGAGCTGTTTTTT.

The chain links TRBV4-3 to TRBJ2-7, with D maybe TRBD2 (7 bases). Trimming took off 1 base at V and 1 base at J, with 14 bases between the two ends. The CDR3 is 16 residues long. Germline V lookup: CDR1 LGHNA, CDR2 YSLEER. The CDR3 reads CASSQGSRGASYEQYF. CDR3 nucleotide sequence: TGCGCCAGCAGCCAAGGCTCTCGGGGGGCATCCTACGAGCAGTACTTC.

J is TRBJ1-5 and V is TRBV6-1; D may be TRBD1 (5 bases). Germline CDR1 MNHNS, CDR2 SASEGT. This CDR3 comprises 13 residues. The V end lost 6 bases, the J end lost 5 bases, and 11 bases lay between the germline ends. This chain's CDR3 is CASSSGPDQPQHF. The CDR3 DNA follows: TGTGCCAGCAGCTCAGGGCCTGATCAGCCCCAGCATTTT.

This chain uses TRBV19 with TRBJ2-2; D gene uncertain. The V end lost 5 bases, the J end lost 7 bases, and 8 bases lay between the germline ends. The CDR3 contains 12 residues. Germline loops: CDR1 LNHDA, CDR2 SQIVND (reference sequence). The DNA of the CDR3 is TGTGCCAGTAGTGTTTTGATCGGGGAGCTGTTTTTT. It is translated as CASSVLIGELFF. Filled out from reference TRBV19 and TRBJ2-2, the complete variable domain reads DGGITQSPKYLFRKEGQNVTLSCEQNLNHDAMYWYRQDPGQGLRLIYYSQIVNDFQKGDIAEGYSVSREKKESFPLTVTSAQKNPTAFYLCASSVLIGELFFGEGSRLTVL.

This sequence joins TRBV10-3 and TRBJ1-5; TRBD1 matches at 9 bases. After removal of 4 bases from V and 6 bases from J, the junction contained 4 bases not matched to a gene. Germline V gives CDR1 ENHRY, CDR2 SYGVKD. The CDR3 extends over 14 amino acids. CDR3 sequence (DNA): TGTGCCATCAGTGGACAGGGGGGCGCTCAGCCCCAGCATTTT. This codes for CAISGQGGAQPQHF.

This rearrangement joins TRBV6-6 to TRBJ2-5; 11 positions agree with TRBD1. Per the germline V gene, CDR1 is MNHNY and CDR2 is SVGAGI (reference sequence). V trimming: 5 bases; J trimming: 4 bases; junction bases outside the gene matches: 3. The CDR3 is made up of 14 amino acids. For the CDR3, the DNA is TGTGCCAGCAGTACCGGGACAGGGGGAGAGACCCAGTACTTC. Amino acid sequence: CASSTGTGGETQYF.

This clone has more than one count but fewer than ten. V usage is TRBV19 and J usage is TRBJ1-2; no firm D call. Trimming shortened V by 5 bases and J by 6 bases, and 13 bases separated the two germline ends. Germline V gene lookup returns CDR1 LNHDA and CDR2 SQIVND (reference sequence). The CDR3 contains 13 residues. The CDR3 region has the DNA TGTGCCAGTAGTCTCTTGACACTGAATGGCTACACCTTC. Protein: CASSLLTLNGYTF.

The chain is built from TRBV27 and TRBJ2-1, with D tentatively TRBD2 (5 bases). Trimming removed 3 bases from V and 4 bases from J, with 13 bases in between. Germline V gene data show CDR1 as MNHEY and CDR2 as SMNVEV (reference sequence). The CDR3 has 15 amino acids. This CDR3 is CASSFQAGTYNEQFF. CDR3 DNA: TGTGCCAGCAGTTTCCAGGCGGGTACGTACAATGAGCAGTTCTTC.

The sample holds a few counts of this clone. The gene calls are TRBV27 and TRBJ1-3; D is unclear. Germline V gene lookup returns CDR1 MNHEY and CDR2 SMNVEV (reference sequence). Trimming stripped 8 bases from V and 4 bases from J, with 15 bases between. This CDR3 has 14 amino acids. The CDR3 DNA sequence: TGTGCCAGCGCCTCTCCGGGCAAGGGAAACACCATATATTTT. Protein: CASASPGKGNTIYF.

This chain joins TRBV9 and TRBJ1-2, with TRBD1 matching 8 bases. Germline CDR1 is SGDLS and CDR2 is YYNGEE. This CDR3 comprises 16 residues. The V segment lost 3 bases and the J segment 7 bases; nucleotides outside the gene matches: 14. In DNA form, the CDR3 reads TGTGCCAGCAGCGCCCAAGGGGCAGGGGGCAGAGGTGGCTACACCTTC. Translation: CASSAQGAGGRGGYTF.

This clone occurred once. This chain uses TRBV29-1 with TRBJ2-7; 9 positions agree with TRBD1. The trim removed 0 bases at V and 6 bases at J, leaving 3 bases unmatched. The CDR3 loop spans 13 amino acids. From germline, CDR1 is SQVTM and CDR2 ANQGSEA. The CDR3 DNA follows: TGCAGCGTTGAAGACGGGACAGGGCGCGAGCAGTACTTC. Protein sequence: CSVEDGTGREQYF.